This T cell receptor (beta chain) originates from a study of T cell repertoires in MIS-A myocarditis (dated by TCRdb to the early 2020s). TCRbeta CDR3 regions were amplified with the immunoSEQ bias-controlled multiplex PCR and sequenced at high throughput. The published analysis was carried out like this. CDR3 sequences were collapsed and filtered with the immunoSEQ vendor pipeline, and the abundance and frequency of each unique TCRbeta CDR3 were thereby quantified. Dominant CDR3 amino acid sequences were clustered with SARS-CoV-2-specific ImmuneCODE TCRbeta sequences by CD-HIT at a 90% global sequence identity threshold. A clone was classed as hyperexpanded at a frequency of 0.1 to 1 and as large at a frequency of 0.01 to 0.1. For the dominant clones, CDR3 amino acid sequences and V and J gene assignments were confirmed with MiXCR. The R stringdist package was used to calculate Levenshtein distances between the patient clonotypes and the ImmuneCODE hits. TCRdb stores this immuneACCESS table with in-frame sequences only. Part of the clones is absent; in the studies checked, under half of the shortfall reflects unresolved V genes, and no reason is known for the rest. V, J and clone size are those of that table, while D and trimming were read from the DNA. Counted in this sample were roughly 6,000 clones; roughly 80% of them appeared once. The leading ten clones occupy 64% of the sample.

The QIAamp DNA FFPE kit was used to extract genomic DNA from formalin-fixed paraffin-embedded autopsy tissue. From a lookup of the germline V gene, CDR1 and CDR2 are MDHEN and SYDVKM. Including cysteine and phenylalanine, the CDR3 has 15 amino acids. CDR3 DNA only is kept here, 45 bases in frame from base 1. At the junction V is shortened by 1 base and J by 3 bases, with 13 bases in between. Details on this clone: The antigen this receptor binds is unknown. No base-level quality is on record; no much larger clone is a single base apart.

The source is a man younger than 35 with fulminant myocarditis from multisystem inflammatory syndrome in adults (MIS-A) after COVID-19. The specimen sequenced was interventricular septum heart tissue obtained at autopsy. The cell subset or site label corresponds to: cardiac tissue sample (left or right ventricle, interventricular septum, or pericardium). The rearranged chain carries TRBV28 and TRBJ2-7; the D gene is possibly TRBD1, with 6 bases matching. The DNA sequence reads TGTGCCAGCAGTTTATTAGGGGGTTCCCTCTACGAGCAGTACTTC. This translates into CASSLLGGSLYEQYF.